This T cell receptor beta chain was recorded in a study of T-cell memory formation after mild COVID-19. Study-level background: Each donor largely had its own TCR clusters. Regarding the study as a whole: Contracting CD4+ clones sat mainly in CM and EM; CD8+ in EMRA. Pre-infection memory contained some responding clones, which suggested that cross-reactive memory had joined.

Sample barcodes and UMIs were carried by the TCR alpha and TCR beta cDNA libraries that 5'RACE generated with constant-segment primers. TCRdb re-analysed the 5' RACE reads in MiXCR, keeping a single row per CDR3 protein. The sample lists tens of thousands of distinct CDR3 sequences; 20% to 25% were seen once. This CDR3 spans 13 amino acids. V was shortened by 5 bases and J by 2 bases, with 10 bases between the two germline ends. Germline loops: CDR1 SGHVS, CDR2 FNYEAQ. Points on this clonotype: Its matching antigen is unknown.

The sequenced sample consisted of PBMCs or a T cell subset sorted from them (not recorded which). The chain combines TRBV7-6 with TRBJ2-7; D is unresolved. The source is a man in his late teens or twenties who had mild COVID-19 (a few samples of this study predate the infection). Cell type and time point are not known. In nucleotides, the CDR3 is TGTGCCAGCAGCCCTCTCGAAGCCTACGAGCAGTACTTC. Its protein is CASSPLEAYEQYF. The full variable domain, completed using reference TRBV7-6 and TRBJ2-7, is GAGVSQSPRYKVTKRGQDVALRCDPISGHVSLYWYRQALGQGPEFLTYFNYEAQQDKSGLPNDRFSAERPEGSISTLTIQRTEQRDSAMYRCASSPLEAYEQYFGPGTRLTVT.